The clone carrying this T cell receptor (beta chain) turned up a few times. This sample was included in a study of control samples from healthy donors and cancer patients. Measured with immunoSEQ multiplex PCR; TCRdb has only the in-frame clones, and not every one. The profile covers approximately 100,000 clones, with 92% appearing a single time and less than 3.5% taken by the ten largest. The source material was blood. This TCR was recovered from a human donor in good health. The donor label of this sample is uncertain.

DNA for the CDR3: TGTGCCAGCAGGAATCAGGGTTACACTGAAGCTTTCTTT. This sequence encodes CASRNQGYTEAFF. The chain links TRBV12-3 or TRBV12-4 to TRBJ1-1; possible D gene TRBD1, 5 bases. V was trimmed by 6 bases and J by 3 bases, leaving 11 bases between them. The CDR3 is 13 residues long.